This TCR beta chain was profiled in a study of cytomegalovirus exposure and HLA in healthy donors. About the study: A subsequent analysis stated that the approximately 110 validation repertoires were run on the same platform as the approximately 660 first-cohort repertoires. Study-wide findings and caveats: Rarity marked most TCR sequences, yet some public TCRs occurred in many donors. Subsequent analysis of the 100 to 150 validation repertoires found a tendency for first-cohort TCR clusters to co-occur.

Trimming removed 0 bases at V and 4 bases at J, with 9 bases between. Germline V gene lookup returns CDR1 SGHDN and CDR2 FVKESK. The CDR3 totals 14 residues. The table came from immunoSEQ multiplex PCR; TCRdb's copy has only in-frame clones and leaves some out. Counted here are around 300,000 clones, roughly 87% occurring once; the ten biggest clones make up 0.95% to 1.5%. A word on this clone: What it binds is not known.

The specimen was PBMCs. This clonotype was obtained from a woman younger than 45 in good health and CMV-seropositive. This chain joins TRBV14 and TRBJ1-2; D remains ambiguous. CDR3 sequence reads: CASSQDLRAYGYTF. CDR3 nucleotides: TGTGCCAGCAGCCAAGATCTAAGGGCCTATGGCTACACCTTC.